This passage covers 10 T cell receptor beta chains from one sample sequenced in a study of shared clonotypes between healthy human individuals. Generated by immunoSEQ multiplex PCR, the TCRdb table keeps only in-frame clones and is missing some. Of over 95,000 clones listed, around 68% are singletons. Material: memory CD8+ T cells sorted from blood. The subset: CD45RO+ cells pooled with CCR7-negative TemRA cells. Source of these receptors: a woman aged 25 to 45 in good health.

The chain uses TRBV6-6 and TRBJ1-3; 7 nucleotides align to TRBD1. The ends lost 7 bases at V and 4 bases at J; junction bases unmatched: 13. Looked up from germline, CDR1 is MNHNY and CDR2 is SVGAGI (reference sequence). The CDR3 runs 16 residues. The CDR3 reads CASTIAREGAGNTIYF. CDR3 in DNA: TGTGCCAGCACCATTGCTCGGGAGGGGGCAGGAAACACCATATATTTT.

This sequence joins TRBV4-1 and TRBJ1-6; the D gene is possibly TRBD1 (6 bases). The CDR3 spans 19 residues. The germline V gene has CDR1 MGHRA and CDR2 YSYEKL. Trimming took 0 bases from V and 6 from J, leaving 21 bases between them. The DNA of the CDR3 is TGCGCCAGCAGCCAAGATCTTTTTGGTCTGATCAGGGGTAATTCACCCCTCCACTTT. This translates into CASSQDLFGLIRGNSPLHF.

V gene TRBV5-1 combines with J gene TRBJ2-3; 14 bases fit TRBD2. From germline, CDR1 is SGHRS and CDR2 YFSETQ. This CDR3 is 17 amino acids long. The V segment lost 2 bases and the J segment 6 bases; nucleotides outside the gene matches: 8. CDR3 sequence reads: CASSFSGLAGGVDTQYF. DNA of the CDR3: TGCGCCAGCAGCTTCTCCGGACTAGCGGGAGGCGTCGATACGCAGTATTTT.

The chain recombines TRBV27 with TRBJ2-7, with D possibly being TRBD1 or TRBD2 (7 bases each). V was trimmed by 4 bases and J by 3 bases, leaving 13 bases between them. The CDR3 covers 14 residues. Germline CDR1 reads MNHEY; CDR2 reads SMNVEV (reference sequence). CDR3 sequence reads: CASSSGGGYYEQYF. The DNA for the CDR3 is TGTGCCAGCAGTTCAGGGGGGGGTTACTACGAGCAGTACTTC.

CDR3: CASSLGGITDTQYF. The CDR3, as DNA: TGTGCCAGCAGCTTGGGGGGAATCACAGATACGCAGTATTTT. This chain uses TRBV7-2 with TRBJ2-3; TRBD2 might be the D (6 bases). This CDR3 has 14 amino acids. V was clipped by 3 bases and J by 2 bases, with 9 bases between them. In germline, CDR1 is SGHTA, CDR2 FQGNSA.

The rearrangement joins TRBV28 to TRBJ1-5; tentatively, D is TRBD1 (6 bases). The germline gives CDR1 MDHEN, CDR2 SYDVKM. CDR3 length equals 15 residues. The V end lost 7 bases, the J end lost 6 bases, and 19 bases lay between the germline ends. The CDR3 here is CASTPGQNGVQPQHF. The CDR3 DNA sequence: TGTGCCAGCACCCCGGGACAAAACGGAGTTCAGCCCCAGCATTTT.

This clone is medium-sized. The chain links TRBV27 to TRBJ2-2; D unresolved. Germline V gene sequence: CDR1 MNHEY, CDR2 SMNVEV (reference sequence). The V and J ends lost 0 bases and 4 bases respectively, with 3 bases between them. The CDR3 has 13 residues. CDR3: CASSLSTTGELFF. CDR3 sequence (DNA): TGTGCCAGCAGTTTATCAACCACCGGGGAGCTGTTTTTT.

The chain joins TRBV6-5 to TRBJ1-2; D is undetermined. The CDR3 has 14 residues. V was clipped by 5 bases and J by 8 bases, with 18 bases between them. CDR1 and CDR2 (germline): MNHEY, SVGAGI. CDR3 region: CASSDGQPGGGYTF. The CDR3 DNA reads as TGTGCCAGCAGTGACGGTCAGCCGGGAGGAGGCTACACCTTC.

This clone was seen a few times. The genes are TRBV25-1 and TRBJ2-7; unclear D gene. Germline values: CDR1 MGHDK, CDR2 SYGVNS. V shed 4 bases and J shed 1 base, with 11 bases lying between them. The CDR3 totals 14 residues. In DNA, the CDR3 is TGTGCCAGCAGTGGTGGGCCATCATCCTACGAGCAGTACTTC. Its translation is CASSGGPSSYEQYF.

On this clone itself: With a much larger clone just one base away, this may be a read error. The V call is TRBV9, the J call TRBJ2-7; D gene unclear. V lost 5 bases and J 2 bases, leaving 5 bases between the germline ends. The V gene's germline CDR1 is SGDLS and CDR2 YYNGEE. This CDR3 has 11 amino acids. The CDR3 protein is CASSDTYEQYF. CDR3 nucleotide sequence: TGTGCCAGCAGTGACACCTACGAGCAGTACTTC.